Listed here is a single TCR beta chain. Other DNA variants within this sample encode the same CDR3. Produced via immunoSEQ multiplex PCR; TCRdb's table is partial and in-frame only. The sample lists approximately 27,000 clones, 65% to 90% seen once, with 0.33% in the top ten. This sample was included in a study of STAT5B mutations in CD4+ large granular lymphocyte leukemia. The sequenced sample consisted of CD4+ T cells from blood buffy coats. This sequence was found in a human donor in good health.

The CDR3 region is CASSNGLAGKNTGELFF. The CDR3 nucleotides read TGTGCCAGCAGCAACGGTCTAGCGGGAAAGAACACGGGGGAGCTGTTTTTT. V and J are TRBV21-1 and TRBJ2-2; the table's D call of TRBD2 was not tested on the DNA. TRBV21-1 is shown as a pseudogene. The CDR3 spans 17 residues.